This T cell receptor (beta chain) was captured by sequencing in a study of blood T cell repertoires in COVID-19. Looking at the study overall: Samples came from the United States, Italy and Spain, spanning acute and convalescent COVID-19.

The CDR3 spans 13 residues. The V gene's germline CDR1 is LNHDA and CDR2 SQIVND (reference sequence). The V end lost 6 bases, the J end lost 9 bases, and 14 bases lay between the germline ends. The protocol was immunoSEQ multiplex PCR, while the TCRdb copy is restricted to in-frame clones and leaves out a portion. The table lists about 240,000 clones, roughly 82% of them singletons. This chain connects TRBV19 to TRBJ1-4, with D possibly TRBD1 on 6 matching bases. Sequences were obtained from peripheral blood. The sequence was obtained from a woman between 65 and 79 years old with acute or convalescent COVID-19. This CDR3 is CASRLQGTKKLFF. CDR3 coding DNA: TGTGCCAGTAGGCTACAGGGTACCAAAAAACTGTTTTTT.